Here is one T cell receptor (beta chain) with its context. The data belong to a study of blood T cell repertoires in COVID-19. The V gene's germline CDR1 is MNHEY and CDR2 SVGAGI. The CDR3 is made up of 15 amino acids. V trimming: 6 bases; J trimming: 8 bases; junction bases outside the gene matches: 11. How the authors handled the data: Quantification of nucleated cells was approximated via reference gene primer amplification. Some clones are missing from TCRdb's copy, which holds only in-frame ones; the method was immunoSEQ multiplex PCR. That table supplies the V and J calls and clone size; D and trimming were determined from the DNA. Among approximately 180,000 clones, approximately 85% were seen once, and the ten largest hold 9.8%.

J is TRBJ1-4 and V is TRBV6-5, with TRBD1 identical over 8 bases. This TCR derives from a woman at least 80 years old with acute or convalescent COVID-19. Sample: peripheral blood. In nucleotides, the CDR3 is TGTGCCAGCAGAAGACAGGGGTTCGATGGGGAAAAACTGTTTTTT. The encoded protein is CASRRQGFDGEKLFF.